The following is a T cell receptor (beta chain) sequence with its context. This entry comes from a study of T cell changes during pregnancy in multiple sclerosis. CDR1 is SGDLS, CDR2 YYNGEE, per germline. With 0 bases removed from V and 3 bases from J, the gap between germline ends came to 10 bases. This CDR3 is 15 amino acids long. Profiling relied on immunoSEQ multiplex PCR, and the TCRdb table lists in-frame clones only, not all of them. This sample has roughly 76,000 clones, with 75% to 95% found just once. The origin of this receptor is a female donor with multiple sclerosis, enrolled in a pregnancy study. This specimen was CD4+ T cells from peripheral blood mononuclear cells, taken in the second trimester of pregnancy. The chain combines TRBV9 with TRBJ2-1; possible D gene TRBD1, 5 bases. CDR3 protein: CASSVGYRIYNEQFF. CDR3 nucleotide sequence: TGTGCCAGCAGCGTAGGTTACAGGATCTACAATGAGCAGTTCTTC.